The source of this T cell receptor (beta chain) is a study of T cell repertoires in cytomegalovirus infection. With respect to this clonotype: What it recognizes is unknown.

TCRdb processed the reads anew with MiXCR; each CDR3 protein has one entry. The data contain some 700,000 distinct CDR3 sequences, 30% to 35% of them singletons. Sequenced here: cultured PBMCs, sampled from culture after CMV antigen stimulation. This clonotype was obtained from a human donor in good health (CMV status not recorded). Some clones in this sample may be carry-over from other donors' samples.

CDR3 residues: CASSPQGAGFDGYTF. For the CDR3, the DNA is TGTGCCAGCTCACCGCAGGGGGCTGGTTTTGATGGCTACACCTTC. The V and J genes are TRBV18 and TRBJ1-2, with TRBD1 identical over 8 bases. The germline gives CDR1 KGHSH, CDR2 LQKENI. The CDR3 runs 15 residues. Unmatched junction bases numbered 9, after V lost 3 bases and J lost 6 bases.